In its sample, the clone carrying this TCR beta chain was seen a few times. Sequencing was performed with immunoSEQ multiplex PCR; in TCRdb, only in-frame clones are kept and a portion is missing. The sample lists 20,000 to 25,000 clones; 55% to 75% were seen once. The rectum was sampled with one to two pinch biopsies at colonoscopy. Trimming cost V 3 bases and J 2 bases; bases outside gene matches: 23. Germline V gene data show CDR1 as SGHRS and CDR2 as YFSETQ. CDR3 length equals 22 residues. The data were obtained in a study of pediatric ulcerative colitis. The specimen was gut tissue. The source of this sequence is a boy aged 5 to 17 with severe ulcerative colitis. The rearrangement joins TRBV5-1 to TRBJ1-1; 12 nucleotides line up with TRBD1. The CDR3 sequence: CASSSGRHQRLGTGGINTEAFF. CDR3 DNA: TGCGCCAGCAGCTCCGGCCGGCACCAGAGATTAGGGACAGGGGGCATTAACACTGAAGCTTTCTTT.